This T cell receptor beta chain was documented in a study of multiple sclerosis patients with progressive multifocal leukoencephalopathy. V lost 5 bases, J lost 7 bases, and 11 bases lay in between. There are 11 residues in the CDR3. Germline CDR1 reads DFQATT; CDR2 reads SNEGSKA (reference sequence). Time point noted: 12 to 13 months of natalizumab therapy. Assay: immunoSEQ multiplex PCR; the TCRdb copy retains only in-frame clones and omits some. In the table there are some 25,000 clones, under 95% of which are singletons. V gene TRBV20-1 combines with J gene TRBJ1-2, with D unresolved. The sequence came from a man aged 30-40 years with multiple sclerosis. The sequences come from PBMCs, collected from a patient treated with natalizumab. CDR3 loop: CSAPKSLGYTF. The CDR3 DNA follows: TGCAGTGCTCCTAAGTCCCTTGGCTACACCTTC.